Each of the 6 T cell receptor beta chains below was sequenced from the same sample in a study of blood T cell repertoires in COVID-19. TCRdb's copy holds only in-frame clones and misses some; the assay was immunoSEQ multiplex PCR. The repertoire holds under 300,000 clones, with roughly 83% as singletons. The sample comprised peripheral blood. The receptor set was obtained from a man between 60 and 75 years old who had recovered from COVID-19.

The chain employs TRBV29-1 and TRBJ1-2, with D uncertain. V lost 4 bases to trimming and J lost 2 bases, with 8 bases between them. The CDR3 loop spans 12 amino acids. CDR1 and CDR2 (germline): SQVTM, ANQGSEA. In DNA form, the CDR3 reads TGCAGCGTTGCCCCAAGCAACTATGGCTACACCTTC. As protein: CSVAPSNYGYTF.

This chain joins TRBV6-5 and TRBJ1-6, with D unclear. The CDR3 contains 13 residues. Germline assignment: CDR1 MNHEY and CDR2 SVGAGI. V lost 8 bases to trimming and J lost 8 bases, with 13 bases between them. For the CDR3, the DNA is TGTGCCAGCGCCCGGGATTGGGATTCACCCCTCCACTTT. The encoded protein is CASARDWDSPLHF.

The chain has TRBV7-2 and TRBJ2-1; 7 nucleotides line up with TRBD1. The V gene's germline CDR1 is SGHTA and CDR2 FQGNSA. This CDR3 spans 15 amino acids. V lost 5 bases to trimming and J lost 4 bases; unmatched junction nucleotides: 8. The CDR3 nucleotides read TGTGCCAGCAGCCGTAGACAGGGACAGTACAATGAGCAGTTCTTC. Translated, it gives CASSRRQGQYNEQFF.

This clone has only one observation. The J gene is TRBJ2-3, the V gene TRBV11-2, with a weak D call TRBD1 (6 bases). Germline-derived CDR1 and CDR2 are SGHAT and FQNNGV. The CDR3 extends over 14 amino acids. With 5 bases removed from V and 5 bases from J, the gap between germline ends came to 14 bases. The CDR3 nucleotides are TGTGCCAGCAGCGCGGTGGGGGCCGTAGATACGCAGTATTTT. This codes for CASSAVGAVDTQYF.

Only a few counts were recorded for this clone. V gene TRBV14 combines with J gene TRBJ1-6; D not certain. Germline V gene sequence: CDR1 SGHDN, CDR2 FVKESK. V was pared by 1 base and J by 14 bases, with 12 bases between. This CDR3 contains 13 residues. DNA for the CDR3: TGTGCCAGCAGCCAAGCTGGCATCCGCACCCTCCACTTT. This sequence encodes CASSQAGIRTLHF.

The chain joins TRBV5-1 to TRBJ2-2; 8 bases are a match to TRBD2. V lost 0 bases to trimming and J lost 4 bases; unmatched junction nucleotides: 5. Germline CDR1 and CDR2: SGHRS and YFSETQ. The CDR3 has 16 amino acids. CDR3 bases: TGCGCCAGCAGCTTGGAGACTAGCGAGGTCACCGGGGAGCTGTTTTTT. Encoded protein: CASSLETSEVTGELFF.